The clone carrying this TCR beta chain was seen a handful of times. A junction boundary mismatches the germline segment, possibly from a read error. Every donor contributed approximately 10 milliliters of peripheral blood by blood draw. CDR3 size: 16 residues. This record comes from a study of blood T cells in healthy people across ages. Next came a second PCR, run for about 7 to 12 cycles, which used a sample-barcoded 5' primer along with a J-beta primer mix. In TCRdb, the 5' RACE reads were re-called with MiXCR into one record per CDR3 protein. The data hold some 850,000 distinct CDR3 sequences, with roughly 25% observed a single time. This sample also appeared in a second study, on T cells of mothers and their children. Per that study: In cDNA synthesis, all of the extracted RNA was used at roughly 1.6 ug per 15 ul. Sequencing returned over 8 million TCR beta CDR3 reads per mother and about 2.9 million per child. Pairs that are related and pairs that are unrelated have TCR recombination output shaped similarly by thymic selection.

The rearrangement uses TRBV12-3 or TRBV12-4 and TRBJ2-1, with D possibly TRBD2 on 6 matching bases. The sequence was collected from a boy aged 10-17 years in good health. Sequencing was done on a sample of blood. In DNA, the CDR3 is TGTGCCGGCAGTTCCCCCGGGACTTTCATCTACAATGAGCAGTTCTTC. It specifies CAGSSPGTFIYNEQFF.